This entry lists 12 T cell receptor beta chains sequenced from one sample in a study of blood T cell repertoires in COVID-19. The assay was immunoSEQ multiplex PCR, and TCRdb's table has in-frame clones only and misses some. The table includes about 230,000 clones, under 90% detected once. Material: PBMCs or T cells enriched from blood (not recorded which). The origin of the receptors is a woman aged 25 to 39 with acute COVID-19.

V gene TRBV7-2 combines with J gene TRBJ1-5, with D possibly matching TRBD1 (5 bases). Germline V gives CDR1 SGHTA, CDR2 FQGNSA. V lost 7 bases to trimming and J lost 3 bases, with 13 bases between them. The CDR3 runs 14 residues. The DNA for the CDR3 is TGTGCCAGCACTTCAGGCAGGGCCAATCAGCCCCAGCATTTT. This codes for CASTSGRANQPQHF.

The sample holds a few counts of this clone. The gene calls are TRBV19 and TRBJ2-5; 8 positions agree with TRBD1. Germline V CDR1 and CDR2: LNHDA, SQIVND (reference sequence). V shed 5 bases, J shed 5 bases, and the junction held 7 bases outside the gene matches. CDR3 size: 14 residues. Written as DNA, the CDR3 is TGTGCCAGTAGTCCCGGACAGGGCGGGGAGACCCAGTACTTC. Encoded protein: CASSPGQGGETQYF.

The V gene is TRBV3-1 (or the pseudogene TRBV3-2), the J gene TRBJ1-1; 7 nucleotides match TRBD1. The CDR3 runs 16 residues. From germline, CDR1 is LGHDT and CDR2 YNNKEL (reference sequence). V trimming: 3 bases; J trimming: 4 bases; junction bases outside the gene matches: 11. CDR3: CASSHPRGGPVTEAFF. The CDR3 DNA follows: TGTGCCAGCAGCCATCCGAGAGGGGGCCCCGTCACTGAAGCTTTCTTT.

The genes are TRBV12-3 or TRBV12-4 and TRBJ2-1; a weak D match, TRBD2 (5 bases). The CDR3 is made up of 12 amino acids. The ends were cut back, 3 bases at V and 5 bases at J, with 5 bases in the middle. The CDR3 sequence: CASSFGDNEQFF. CDR3 nucleotide sequence: TGTGCCAGCAGTTTCGGGGACAATGAGCAGTTCTTC.

This chain joins TRBV7-9 and TRBJ1-1, with D hard to call. Germline CDR1 and CDR2: SEHNR and FQNEAQ (reference sequence). Trimming removed 1 base at V and 6 bases at J, with 18 bases between. CDR3 length equals 16 residues. The CDR3 spells CASSLEWVPLEAEAFF. CDR3 in DNA: TGTGCCAGCAGCTTAGAGTGGGTTCCTCTGGAGGCTGAAGCTTTCTTT.

The chain recombines TRBV7-2 with TRBJ2-3; 7 bases agree with TRBD2. J gave up 1 base and V 2 bases, and 3 bases lay outside the gene matches. CDR1 SGHTA and CDR2 FQGNSA come from the germline V gene. This CDR3 spans 15 amino acids. The DNA for the CDR3 is TGTGCCAGCAGCTTAAACGCGGGGGGCACAGATACGCAGTATTTT. Its translation is CASSLNAGGTDTQYF. The full variable domain, rest sourced from reference TRBV7-2 and TRBJ2-3, is GAGVSQSPSNKVTEKGKDVELRCDPISGHTALYWYRQSLGQGLEFLIYFQGNSAPDKSGLPSDRFSAERTGGSVSTLTIQRTQQEDSAVYLCASSLNAGGTDTQYFGPGTRLTVL.

This clone was observed a few times. The rearrangement links TRBV6-1 to TRBJ1-5, with 8 bases that match TRBD1. This CDR3 region has 16 residues. With V trimmed by 4 bases and J by 3 bases, 8 bases remained unmatched. Germline V gives CDR1 MNHNS, CDR2 SASEGT. CDR3 nucleotides: TGTGCCAGCAGTGGGCACGGGACAGGTGCCAATCAGCCCCAGCATTTT. This codes for CASSGHGTGANQPQHF.

The V gene is TRBV7-2, the J gene TRBJ1-4; 7 nucleotides line up with TRBD1. V lost 5 bases, J lost 6 bases, and 9 bases stayed unmatched. The V gene's germline CDR1 is SGHTA and CDR2 FQGNSA. This CDR3 has 15 residues. In DNA, the CDR3 is TGTGCCAGCAGCGAGCGCCCAGGGGGACATGAAAAACTGTTTTTT. Residues: CASSERPGGHEKLFF.

V is TRBV2 and J is TRBJ2-5; 10 bases are shared with TRBD1. The V gene end was trimmed by 6 bases and the J gene end by 7 bases; junction bases not matched to a gene: 11. The CDR3 length is 15 residues. Germline V gene sequence: CDR1 SNHLY, CDR2 FYNNEI. CDR3 protein: CASRATGGGGVTQYF. The CDR3 region has the DNA TGTGCCAGCAGGGCGACAGGGGGCGGGGGTGTGACCCAGTACTTC.

The CDR3 reads CASSSFGTTSTDTQYF. CDR3 coding DNA: TGTGCCAGCAGCTCGTTTGGAACGACTAGCACAGATACGCAGTATTTT. This chain uses TRBV7-6 with TRBJ2-3; no firm D call. Looked up from germline, CDR1 is SGHVS and CDR2 is FNYEAQ. V was shortened by 4 bases and J by 0 bases, with 14 bases between the two germline ends. This CDR3 is 16 amino acids long.

V and J are TRBV15 and TRBJ1-1; D uncertain. V lost 0 bases to trimming and J lost 1 base, with 9 bases between them. Germline CDR1 and CDR2: LNHNV and YYDKDF (reference sequence). CDR3 length: 15 amino acids. The CDR3 loop is CATSRDSYPNTEAFF. The CDR3 nucleotides are TGTGCCACCAGCAGAGATAGCTATCCGAACACTGAAGCTTTCTTT. Combining the CDR3 with reference TRBV15 and TRBJ1-1 gives the whole variable domain DAMVIQNPRYQVTQFGKPVTLSCSQTLNHNVMYWYQQKSSQAPKLLFHYYDKDFNNEADTPDNFQSRRPNTSFCFLDIRSPGLGDTAMYLCATSRDSYPNTEAFFGQGTRLTVV.

The rearrangement uses TRBV27 and TRBJ1-5; 8 nucleotides align to TRBD1. This CDR3 has 13 amino acids. V lost 6 bases to trimming and J lost 7 bases; unmatched junction nucleotides: 5. Germline V CDR1 and CDR2: MNHEY, SMNVEV (reference sequence). The CDR3 bases are TGTGCCAGCAGGACAGGGGCACGACAGCCCCAGCATTTT. Residues: CASRTGARQPQHF.